This T cell receptor (beta chain) was retrieved from a study of shared clonotypes between healthy human individuals. Sorted-subset replicate PCR reactions were performed with around 210 ng DNA, corresponding to some 32,000 T cell genomes. Authors' processing steps: ImmunoSEQ only sent back junction sequences with no quality scores, so filtering was done differently. TCRdb's copy holds only in-frame clones and misses some; the assay was immunoSEQ multiplex PCR. V and J calls and clone size are given by that table; D and trimming were obtained from the DNA. The sample lists about 2 million clones, around 96% seen once, with 0.9% to 1.3% in the top ten. Selected positively for CCR7 and CD45RO-negative, naive CD8 cells excluded terminally differentiated effector memory CD45RA+ cells. Points from the study as a whole: In a few donors, around 5.5% of naive CD4 clonotypes appeared in common. When compared with the clonotypes that were shared by all four sorted-subset donors, the non-shared clonotypes turned out to have lower generation probabilities.

As regards this clone: Its target is not known.

The V and J ends lost 5 bases and 3 bases, in that order; junction bases with no gene match: 2. Germline CDR1 is MNHEY and CDR2 is SVGAGI. The CDR3 loop spans 13 amino acids. The chain carries TRBV6-5 and TRBJ1-2, with 8 bases identical to TRBD1. Material: naive CD8+ T cells sorted from blood. The source of this sequence is a man between 18 and 29 years old in good health. The CDR3 here is CASSTTGDYGYTF. The CDR3 coding sequence is TGTGCCAGCAGTACGACAGGGGACTATGGCTACACCTTC.